This TCR beta chain was captured by sequencing in a study of OX40 agonist ivuxolimab in advanced cancers. Study summary: Patients were infused with ivuxolimab every 2 weeks at 0.01 to 10 mg/kg.

CDR1 is SNHLY and CDR2 is FYNNEI in the germline V gene. V was clipped by 4 bases and J by 9 bases; unmatched bases: 5. The CDR3 length is 13 residues. Assay used: immunoSEQ multiplex PCR; TCRdb lists only in-frame clones, some missing. The sample has fewer than 25,000 clones, approximately 85% seen once; the top ten hold over 15%. The chain employs TRBV2 and TRBJ2-5, with 10 positions matching TRBD1. The specimen comprised CD4+ or CD8+ T cells sorted from blood, sampled in a trial of the OX40 agonist ivuxolimab. The sequence was collected from an adult with an advanced solid tumor such as melanoma, head and neck, liver or kidney cancer. The CDR3, as DNA: TGTGCCAGCAGTGTGGGGGACAGGGGTTCCCAGTACTTC. This translates into CASSVGDRGSQYF. Filled out from reference TRBV2 and TRBJ2-5, the complete variable domain reads EPEVTQTPSHQVTQMGQEVILRCVPISNHLYFYWYRQILGQKVEFLVSFYNNEISEKSEIFDDQFSVERPDGSNFTLKIRSTKLEDSAMYFCASSVGDRGSQYFGPGTRLLVL.